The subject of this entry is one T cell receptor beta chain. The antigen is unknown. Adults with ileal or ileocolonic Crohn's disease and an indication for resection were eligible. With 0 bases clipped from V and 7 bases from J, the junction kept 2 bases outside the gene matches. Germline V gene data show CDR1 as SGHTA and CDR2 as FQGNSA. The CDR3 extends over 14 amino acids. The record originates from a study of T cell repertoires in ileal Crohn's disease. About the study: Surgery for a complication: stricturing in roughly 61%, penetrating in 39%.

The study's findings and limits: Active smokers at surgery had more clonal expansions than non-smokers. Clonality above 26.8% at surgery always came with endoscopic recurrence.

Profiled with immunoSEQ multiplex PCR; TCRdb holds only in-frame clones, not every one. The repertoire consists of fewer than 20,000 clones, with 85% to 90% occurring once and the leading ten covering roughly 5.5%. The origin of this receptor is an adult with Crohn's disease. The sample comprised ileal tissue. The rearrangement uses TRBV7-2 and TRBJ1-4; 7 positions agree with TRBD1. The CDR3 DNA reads TGTGCCAGCAGCTTAGCCTCAGGGGGTGAAAAACTGTTTTTT. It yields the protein CASSLASGGEKLFF.